Following are 15 T cell receptor beta chains from one sample sequenced in a study of blood T cell repertoires in COVID-19. TCRdb's table, derived via immunoSEQ multiplex PCR, lists solely in-frame clones and lacks some. This repertoire shows some 400,000 clones, around 87% found once; its top ten account for about 10%. The sequencing input was peripheral blood. The receptors originated from a woman aged 25 to 45 with COVID-19, enrolled during active disease.

This clone was recorded only once. The V gene is TRBV27, the J gene TRBJ1-5; 11 positions agree with TRBD1. The CDR3 consists of 13 residues. V trimming: 8 bases; J trimming: 5 bases; junction bases outside the gene matches: 2. CDR1 is MNHEY and CDR2 is SMNVEV in the germline V gene (reference sequence). The DNA for the CDR3 is TGTGCCAGCTGGGACAGGGGGGATCAGCCCCAGCATTTT. It translates to CASWDRGDQPQHF.

V gene TRBV19 combines with J gene TRBJ1-2, with 7 bases that match TRBD1. Germline values: CDR1 LNHDA, CDR2 SQIVND (reference sequence). The CDR3 has 14 residues. Losses at the gene ends were 6 bases for V and 2 bases for J; bases not matched to a gene: 6. The CDR3 DNA sequence: TGTGCCAGTAGCCGACAGGGTCTGAACTATGGCTACACCTTC. Encoded protein: CASSRQGLNYGYTF.

The chain couples TRBV18 to TRBJ2-2; possibly TRBD1 for D (5 bases). CDR1 KGHSH and CDR2 LQKENI come from the germline V gene. The CDR3 contains 14 residues. The V end was cut by 4 bases, the J end by 4 bases, with 10 bases between. The CDR3 nucleotides read TGTGCCAGCTCACGGCCAGGGTTCACCGGGGAGCTGTTTTTT. This gives the protein CASSRPGFTGELFF.

V gene TRBV29-1 combines with J gene TRBJ2-7; D might be TRBD1 (7 bases). The germline V gene has CDR1 SQVTM and CDR2 ANQGSEA. V gave up 4 bases and J gave up 1 base, with 14 bases separating them. The CDR3 has 14 amino acids. The CDR3 is CSVGLGGQSYEQYF. The CDR3 DNA reads TGCAGCGTTGGGTTGGGGGGACAGTCCTACGAGCAGTACTTC.

This chain uses TRBV5-5 with TRBJ2-7; no clear D. Trimming took 1 base from V and 0 from J, leaving 8 bases between them. The CDR3 length is 14 residues. Germline V gives CDR1 SGHKS, CDR2 YYEKEE (reference sequence). CDR3 bases: TGTGCCAGCAGCTTGAACAGATTCTCCTACGAGCAGTACTTC. It yields the protein CASSLNRFSYEQYF.

This clone was found once. J is TRBJ1-1 and V is TRBV30; D gene unclear. Germline V gene sequence: CDR1 GTSNPN, CDR2 SVGIG (reference sequence). There are 12 residues in the CDR3. Trimming took off 7 bases at V and 0 bases at J, with 9 bases between the two ends. The CDR3 DNA reads as TGTGCCTTTAGTCTCATGAACACTGAAGCTTTCTTT. Amino acid sequence: CAFSLMNTEAFF. Supplemented by reference TRBV30 and TRBJ1-1, the full variable domain reads SQTIHQWPATLVQPVGSPLSLECTVEGTSNPNLYWYRQAAGRGLQLLFYSVGIGQISSEVPQNLSASRPQDRQFILSSKKLLLSDSGFYLCAFSLMNTEAFFGQGTRLTVV.

V and J are TRBV7-3 and TRBJ2-1; tentative D call: TRBD2 (5 bases). CDR1 and CDR2 (germline): SGHTA, FQGTGA. Trimming pared 3 bases from V and 2 bases from J, leaving 8 bases between. This CDR3 is 14 amino acids long. The CDR3 here is CASSFSGAYNEQFF. The DNA for the CDR3 is TGTGCCAGCAGCTTTTCCGGGGCCTACAATGAGCAGTTCTTC.

The chain employs TRBV5-6 and TRBJ2-3, with TRBD2 matching over 11 bases. Losses at the gene ends were 4 bases for V and 1 base for J; bases not matched to a gene: 11. Germline V gene sequence: CDR1 SGHDT, CDR2 YYEEEE. CDR3 length: 18 amino acids. CDR3 sequence reads: CASSPTSGKSAGTDTQYF. CDR3 DNA: TGTGCCAGCAGCCCGACTAGCGGGAAGTCCGCGGGCACAGATACGCAGTATTTT.

The chain uses TRBV12-3 or TRBV12-4 and TRBJ2-5; D perhaps matches TRBD1 (6 bases). Trimming removed 8 bases from V and 1 base from J, with 11 bases in between. The CDR3 length is 13 residues. In DNA, the CDR3 is TGTGCCAGCCTTCGACAGGCCCAAGAGACCCAGTACTTC. The encoded protein is CASLRQAQETQYF.

The gene calls are TRBV9 and TRBJ2-3; TRBD2 aligns across 11 bases. J gave up 4 bases and V 5 bases, and 18 bases lay outside the gene matches. The CDR3 contains 19 residues. Germline CDR1 is SGDLS and CDR2 is YYNGEE. CDR3 protein: CASSPSVRRLAGQADTQYF. The CDR3 DNA reads TGTGCCAGCAGTCCCAGTGTGCGCCGACTAGCGGGACAGGCAGATACGCAGTATTTT.

The rearrangement joins TRBV5-5 to TRBJ2-7; 16 bases match TRBD2. This CDR3 is 15 amino acids long. Germline V gene lookup returns CDR1 SGHKS and CDR2 YYEKEE (reference sequence). The V and J ends lost 3 bases and 5 bases, in that order; junction bases with no gene match: 2. The CDR3 is CASSSGLAGGDEQYF. The CDR3 bases are TGTGCCAGCAGCTCGGGACTAGCGGGAGGGGACGAGCAGTACTTC.

The V gene is TRBV10-3, the J gene TRBJ1-3; TRBD1 agrees at 7 bases. The CDR3 loop spans 13 amino acids. Looked up from germline, CDR1 is ENHRY and CDR2 is SYGVKD. The J segment lost 0 bases and the V segment lost 11 bases, leaving 4 bases of the junction unmatched. The CDR3: CASNRGSGNTIYF. CDR3 DNA: TGTGCCTCTAACAGGGGCTCTGGAAACACCATATATTTT.

CDR3 nucleotides: TGTGCCAGCAACAGGGACACCGGGGAGCTGTTTTTT. Protein: CASNRDTGELFF. V is TRBV7-9 and J is TRBJ2-2; possible D gene TRBD1, 6 bases. Trimming left V 7 bases short and J 3 bases short, with 6 bases between. The V gene's germline CDR1 is SEHNR and CDR2 FQNEAQ (reference sequence). The CDR3 totals 12 residues.

A single count supports this clone. The rearrangement links TRBV19 to TRBJ2-2; possible D gene TRBD2, 5 bases. This CDR3 has 16 residues. Germline CDR1 is LNHDA and CDR2 is SQIVND (reference sequence). V was shortened by 3 bases and J by 0 bases, with 11 bases between the two germline ends. CDR3 nucleotides: TGTGCCAGTAGTATCTTGGGAGCATCGAACACCGGGGAGCTGTTTTTT. Amino acids: CASSILGASNTGELFF.

The chain carries TRBV11-1 and TRBJ2-3, with a possible D match to TRBD2 (5 bases). This CDR3 region has 15 residues. CDR1 is SGHAT, CDR2 FQDESV, per germline (reference sequence). The ends were cut back, 0 bases at V and 0 bases at J, with 7 bases in the middle. CDR3 nucleotides: TGTGCCAGCAGCTTAGCGGGCGGGAGCACAGATACGCAGTATTTT. Translating it yields CASSLAGGSTDTQYF.